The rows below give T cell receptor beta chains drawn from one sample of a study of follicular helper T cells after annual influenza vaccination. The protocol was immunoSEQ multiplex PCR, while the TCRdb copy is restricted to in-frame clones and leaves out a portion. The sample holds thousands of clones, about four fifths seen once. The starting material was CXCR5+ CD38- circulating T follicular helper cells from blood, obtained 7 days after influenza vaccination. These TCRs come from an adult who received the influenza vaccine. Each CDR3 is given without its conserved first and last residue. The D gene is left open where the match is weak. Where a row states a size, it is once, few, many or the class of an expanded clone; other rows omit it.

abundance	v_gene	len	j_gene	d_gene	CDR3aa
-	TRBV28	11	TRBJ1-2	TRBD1	ASSAGQGIGYT
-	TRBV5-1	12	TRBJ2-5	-	ASSLVSREETQY
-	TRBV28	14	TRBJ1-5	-	ASSYLLGVSNQPQH
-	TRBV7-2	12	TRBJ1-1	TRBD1	ASSNRQGRTEAF
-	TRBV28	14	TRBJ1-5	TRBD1	ASSLHSPGTGKPQH
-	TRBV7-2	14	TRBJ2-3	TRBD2	ASSVRTSGRTDTQY
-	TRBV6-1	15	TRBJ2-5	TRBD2	ASSELRVAGVGETQY
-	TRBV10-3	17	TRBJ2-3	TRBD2	ASTPRASGGRASTDTQY
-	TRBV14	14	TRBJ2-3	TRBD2	ASSQPGLASTDTQY
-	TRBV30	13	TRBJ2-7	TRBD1	AWKGLGTAAYEQY
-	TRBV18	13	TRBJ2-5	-	ASSPPGTSVETQY
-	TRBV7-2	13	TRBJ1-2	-	ASSLGSSGGYGYT
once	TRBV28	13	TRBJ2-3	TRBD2	ASSSGSQGTDTQY
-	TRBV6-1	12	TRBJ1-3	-	ASSAGASGNTIY
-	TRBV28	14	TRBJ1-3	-	ASRIPGAGGGNTIY
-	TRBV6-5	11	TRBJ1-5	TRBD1	ASSPDRGQPQH